The sequence of this TCR beta chain was determined in a study of T cells after yellow fever vaccination. Study information: For low cell numbers, libraries were made with SMART-Seq v4 Ultra Low Input. Study-wide results and caveats: When the response was secondary, it was weaker but reached its peak faster, day 5 versus 15.

This clonotype was found a few times. What it binds is not known. Germline lookup yields CDR1 SGHDT and CDR2 YYEEEE. There are 15 residues in the CDR3. The germline V and J ends were trimmed by 0 bases and 0 bases, with 9 bases remaining between them. Making TCR cDNA involved 5'RACE template switching, which added UMIs and a universal primer site. MiXCR was run by TCRdb on the 5' RACE reads, yielding one entry per CDR3 protein. The sample lists about 140,000 distinct CDR3 sequences, 5% to 7.5% seen once, with under 0.7% in the top ten. The V and J genes are TRBV5-6 and TRBJ1-1; D unclear. The clonotype originates from a man aged 25 to 45 who received the YFV17D yellow fever vaccine. The sample in question was CD4+ T cells sorted from PBMCs, obtained 10 days after the yellow fever booster vaccination. The CDR3: CASSLVGDMNTEAFF. CDR3 in DNA: TGTGCCAGCAGCTTGGTCGGGGATATGAACACTGAAGCTTTCTTT.